Reported below is one TCR beta chain. The CDR3 sequence is 16 residues long. Trimming removed 4 bases from V and 3 bases from J; junction bases left unmatched: 12. From germline, CDR1 is MDHEN and CDR2 SYDVKM. These data belong to a study of CD8 T cells in Susac syndrome. Study-level background: The Susac syndrome patients were therapy-naive, on corticosteroids, or on intravenous immunoglobulin alone at blood draw.

The RNA input was roughly 0.45 to 1 ug, and it was reverse transcribed with random hexamers. TCR beta CDR3 was amplified by immunoSEQ covering 54 Vbeta and 13 Jbeta. One entry per CDR3 protein, called by TCRdb with MiXCR from the immunoSEQ multiplex PCR reads. The sample records 100,000 to 150,000 distinct CDR3 sequences, over 85% being singletons. The chain has TRBV28 and TRBJ2-7; 7 bases are a match to TRBD1. The TCR originated in a human donor with Susac syndrome. Material: CD8+ T cells from PBMCs. CDR3 bases: TGTGCCAGCAGTTCAACAGGGGAACCTTCAAACTACGAGCAGTACTTC. It codes for CASSSTGEPSNYEQYF.